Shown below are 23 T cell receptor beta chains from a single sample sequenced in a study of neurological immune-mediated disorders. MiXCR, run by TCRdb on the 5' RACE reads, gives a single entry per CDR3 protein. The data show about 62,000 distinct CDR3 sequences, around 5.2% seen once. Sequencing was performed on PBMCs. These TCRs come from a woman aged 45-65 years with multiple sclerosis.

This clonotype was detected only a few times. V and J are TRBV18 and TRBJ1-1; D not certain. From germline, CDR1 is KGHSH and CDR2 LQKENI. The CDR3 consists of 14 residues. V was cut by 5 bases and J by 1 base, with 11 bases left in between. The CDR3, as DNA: TGTGCCAGCTCAAGAGAAGTACCGAACACTGAAGCTTTCTTT. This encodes CASSREVPNTEAFF.

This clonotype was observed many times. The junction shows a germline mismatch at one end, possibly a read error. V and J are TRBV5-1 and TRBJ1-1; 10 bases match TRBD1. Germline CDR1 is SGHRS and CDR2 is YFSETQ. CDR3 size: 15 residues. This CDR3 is CASSRTGGGNPEAFF. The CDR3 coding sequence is TGCGCCAGCAGCCGGACAGGGGGGGGGAACCCTGAAGCTTTCTTT.

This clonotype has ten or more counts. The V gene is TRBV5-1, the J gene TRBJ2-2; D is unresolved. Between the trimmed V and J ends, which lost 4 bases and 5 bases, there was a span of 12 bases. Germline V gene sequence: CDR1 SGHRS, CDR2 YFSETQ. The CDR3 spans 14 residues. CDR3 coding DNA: TGCGCCAGCAGCCCGGCTATAGTTACCGGGGAGCTGTTTTTT. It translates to CASSPAIVTGELFF.

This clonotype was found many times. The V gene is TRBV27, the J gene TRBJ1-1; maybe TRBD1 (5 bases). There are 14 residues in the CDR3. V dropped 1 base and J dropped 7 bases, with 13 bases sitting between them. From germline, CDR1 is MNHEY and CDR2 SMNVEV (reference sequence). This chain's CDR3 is CASSLLGRDGEAFF. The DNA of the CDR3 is TGTGCCAGCAGTTTATTAGGCAGGGACGGTGAAGCTTTCTTT.

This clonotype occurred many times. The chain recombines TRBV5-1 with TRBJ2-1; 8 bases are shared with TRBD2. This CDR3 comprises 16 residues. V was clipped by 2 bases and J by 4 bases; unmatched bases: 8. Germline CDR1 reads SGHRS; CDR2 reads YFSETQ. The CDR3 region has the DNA TGCGCCAGCAGCTTAGTTCGCGGGGGGCCATACAATGAGCAGTTCTTC. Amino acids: CASSLVRGGPYNEQFF.

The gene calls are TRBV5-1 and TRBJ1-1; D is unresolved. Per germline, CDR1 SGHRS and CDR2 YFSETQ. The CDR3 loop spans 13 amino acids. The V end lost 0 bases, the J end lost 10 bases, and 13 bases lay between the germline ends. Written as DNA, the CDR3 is TGCGCCAGCAGCTTGGATTCGGCTCTCGCAGCTTTCTTT. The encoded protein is CASSLDSALAAFF.

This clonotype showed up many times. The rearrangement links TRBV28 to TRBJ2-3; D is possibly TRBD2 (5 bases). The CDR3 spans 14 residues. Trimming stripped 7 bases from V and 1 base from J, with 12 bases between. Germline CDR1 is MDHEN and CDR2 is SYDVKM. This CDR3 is CASTLMGGTDTQYF. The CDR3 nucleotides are TGTGCCAGCACCCTTATGGGAGGCACAGATACGCAGTATTTT.

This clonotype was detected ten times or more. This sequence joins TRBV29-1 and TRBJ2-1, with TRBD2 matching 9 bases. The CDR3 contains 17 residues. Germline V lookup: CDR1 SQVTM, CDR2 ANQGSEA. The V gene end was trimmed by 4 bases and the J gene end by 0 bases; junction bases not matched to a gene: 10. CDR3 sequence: CSVAPSGGSASYNEQFF. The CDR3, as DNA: TGCAGCGTTGCCCCCAGCGGGGGGTCAGCCTCCTACAATGAGCAGTTCTTC.

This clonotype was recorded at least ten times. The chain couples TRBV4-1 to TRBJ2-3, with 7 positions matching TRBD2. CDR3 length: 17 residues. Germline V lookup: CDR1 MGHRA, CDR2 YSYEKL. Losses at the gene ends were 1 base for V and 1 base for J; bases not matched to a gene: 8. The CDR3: CASSQGGGGARTDTQYF. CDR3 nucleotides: TGCGCCAGCAGCCAAGGGGGGGGAGGAGCCCGCACAGATACGCAGTATTTT.

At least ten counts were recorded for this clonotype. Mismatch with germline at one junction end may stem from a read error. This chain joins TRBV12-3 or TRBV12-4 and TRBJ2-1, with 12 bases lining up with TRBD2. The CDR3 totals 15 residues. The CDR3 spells CASSLAGGPIHEQFF. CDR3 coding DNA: TGTGCCAGCAGTCTAGCGGGGGGGCCAATACATGAGCAGTTCTTC.

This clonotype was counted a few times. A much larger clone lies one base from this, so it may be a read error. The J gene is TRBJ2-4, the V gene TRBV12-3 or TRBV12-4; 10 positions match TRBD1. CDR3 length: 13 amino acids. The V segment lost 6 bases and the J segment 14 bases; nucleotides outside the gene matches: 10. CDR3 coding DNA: TGTGCCAGCAGCGATGGGGACAGGGGAAGTGAGTACTTC. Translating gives CASSDGDRGSEYF.

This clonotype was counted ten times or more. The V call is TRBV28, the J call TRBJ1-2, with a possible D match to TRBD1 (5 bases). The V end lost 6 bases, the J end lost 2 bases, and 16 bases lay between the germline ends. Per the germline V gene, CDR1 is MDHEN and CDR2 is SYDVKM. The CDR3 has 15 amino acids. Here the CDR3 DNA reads TGTGCCAGCAGCCAAGCAGGGTTTGAAAACTATGGCTACACCTTC. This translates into CASSQAGFENYGYTF.

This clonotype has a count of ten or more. The CDR3 sequence is CASSLEVAGVETQYF. The DNA of the CDR3 is TGTGCCAGCAGCCTCGAGGTAGCGGGGGTAGAGACCCAGTACTTC. The chain links TRBV6-5 to TRBJ2-5; 9 bases match TRBD2. The V and J ends lost 6 bases and 4 bases, in that order; junction bases with no gene match: 9. This CDR3 is built from 15 residues. Germline assignment: CDR1 MNHEY and CDR2 SVGAGI.

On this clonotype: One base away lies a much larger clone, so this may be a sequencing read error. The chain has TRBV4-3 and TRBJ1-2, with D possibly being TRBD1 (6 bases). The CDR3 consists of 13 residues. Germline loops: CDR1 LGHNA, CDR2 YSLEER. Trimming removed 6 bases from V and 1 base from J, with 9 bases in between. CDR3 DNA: TGCGCCAGCAGGGACAGAGATAACTATGGCTACACCTTC. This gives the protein CASRDRDNYGYTF.

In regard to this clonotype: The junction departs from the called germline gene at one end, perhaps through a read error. The CDR3, as DNA: TGTGCCAGCTCCCCCCCAGGAGGACCCAATCAGCCCCAGAATTTT. This gives the protein CASSPPGGPNQPQNF. V is TRBV18 and J is TRBJ1-5, with no clear D. Germline V CDR1 and CDR2: KGHSH, LQKENI. The CDR3 loop spans 15 amino acids.

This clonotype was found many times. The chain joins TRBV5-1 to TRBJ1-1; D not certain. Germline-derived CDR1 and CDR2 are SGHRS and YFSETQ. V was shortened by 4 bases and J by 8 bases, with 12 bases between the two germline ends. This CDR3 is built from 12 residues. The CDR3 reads CASSQSRAEAFF. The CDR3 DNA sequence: TGCGCCAGCAGCCAAAGTCGGGCCGAAGCTTTCTTT. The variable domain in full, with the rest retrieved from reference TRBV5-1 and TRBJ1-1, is KAGVTQTPRYLIKTRGQQVTLSCSPISGHRSVSWYQQTPGQGLQFLFEYFSETQRNKGNFPGRFSGRQFSNSRSEMNVSTLELGDSALYLCASSQSRAEAFFGQGTRLTVV.

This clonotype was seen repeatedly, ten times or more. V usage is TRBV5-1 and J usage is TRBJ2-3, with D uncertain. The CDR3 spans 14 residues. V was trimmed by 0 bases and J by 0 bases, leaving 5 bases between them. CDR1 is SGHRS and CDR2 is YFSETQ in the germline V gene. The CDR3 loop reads CASSLVLSTDTQYF. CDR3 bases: TGCGCCAGCAGCTTGGTACTTAGCACAGATACGCAGTATTTT.

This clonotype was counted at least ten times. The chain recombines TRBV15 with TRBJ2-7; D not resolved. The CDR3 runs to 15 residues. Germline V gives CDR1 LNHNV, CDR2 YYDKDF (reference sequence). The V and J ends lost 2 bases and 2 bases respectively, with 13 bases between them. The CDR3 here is CATSRTAGSTYEQYF. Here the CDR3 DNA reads TGTGCCACCAGCAGAACAGCCGGGTCCACCTACGAGCAGTACTTC.

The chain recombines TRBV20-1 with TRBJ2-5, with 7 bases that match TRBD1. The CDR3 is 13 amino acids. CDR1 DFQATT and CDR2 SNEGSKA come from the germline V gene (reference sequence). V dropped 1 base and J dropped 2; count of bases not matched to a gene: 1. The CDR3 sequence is CSARVGQQETQYF. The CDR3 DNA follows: TGCAGTGCTAGAGTGGGACAGCAAGAGACCCAGTACTTC.

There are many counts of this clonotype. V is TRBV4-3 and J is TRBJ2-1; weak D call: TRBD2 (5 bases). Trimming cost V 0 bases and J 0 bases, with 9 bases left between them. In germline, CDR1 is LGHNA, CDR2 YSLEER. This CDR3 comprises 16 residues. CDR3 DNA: TGCGCCAGCAGCCAAGATCCCGGACTCTCCTACAATGAGCAGTTCTTC. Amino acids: CASSQDPGLSYNEQFF.

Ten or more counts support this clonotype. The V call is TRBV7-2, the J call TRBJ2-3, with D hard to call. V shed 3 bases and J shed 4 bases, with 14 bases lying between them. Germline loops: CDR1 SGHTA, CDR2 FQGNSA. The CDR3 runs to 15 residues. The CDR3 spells CASSFEVLVSDTQYF. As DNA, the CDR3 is TGTGCCAGCAGCTTTGAAGTGCTAGTATCAGATACGCAGTATTTT. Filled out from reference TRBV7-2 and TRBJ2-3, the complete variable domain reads GAGVSQSPSNKVTEKGKDVELRCDPISGHTALYWYRQSLGQGLEFLIYFQGNSAPDKSGLPSDRFSAERTGGSVSTLTIQRTQQEDSAVYLCASSFEVLVSDTQYFGPGTRLTVL.

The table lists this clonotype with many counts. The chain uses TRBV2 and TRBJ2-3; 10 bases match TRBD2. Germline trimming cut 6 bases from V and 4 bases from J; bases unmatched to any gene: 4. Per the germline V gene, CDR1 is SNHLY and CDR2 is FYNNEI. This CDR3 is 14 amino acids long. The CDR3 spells CASRAGTSADTQYF. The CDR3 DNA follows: TGTGCCAGCAGGGCGGGGACTAGCGCAGATACGCAGTATTTT.

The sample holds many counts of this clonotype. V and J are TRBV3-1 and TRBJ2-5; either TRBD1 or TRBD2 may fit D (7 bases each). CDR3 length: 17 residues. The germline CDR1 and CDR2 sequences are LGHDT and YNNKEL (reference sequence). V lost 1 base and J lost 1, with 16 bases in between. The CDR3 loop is CASSQVGRTGRQETQYF. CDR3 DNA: TGTGCCAGCAGCCAAGTCGGGAGGACAGGCCGCCAAGAGACCCAGTACTTC.